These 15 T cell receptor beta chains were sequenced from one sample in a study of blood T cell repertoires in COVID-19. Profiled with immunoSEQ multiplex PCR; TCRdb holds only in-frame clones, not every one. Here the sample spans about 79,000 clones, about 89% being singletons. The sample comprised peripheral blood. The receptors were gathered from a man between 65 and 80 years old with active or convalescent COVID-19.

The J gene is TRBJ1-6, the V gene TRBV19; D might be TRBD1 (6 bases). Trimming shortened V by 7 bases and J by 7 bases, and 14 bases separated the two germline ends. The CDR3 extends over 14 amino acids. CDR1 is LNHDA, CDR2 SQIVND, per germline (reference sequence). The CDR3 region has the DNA TGTGCCAGTAACCCCACAGGGTTCAATTCACCCCTCCACTTT. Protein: CASNPTGFNSPLHF.

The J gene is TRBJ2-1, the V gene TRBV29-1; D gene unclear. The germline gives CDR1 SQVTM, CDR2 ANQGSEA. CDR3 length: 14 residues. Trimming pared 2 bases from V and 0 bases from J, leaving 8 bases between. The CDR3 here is CSVEKYSSYNEQFF. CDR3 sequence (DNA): TGCAGCGTTGAAAAGTATAGCTCCTACAATGAGCAGTTCTTC.

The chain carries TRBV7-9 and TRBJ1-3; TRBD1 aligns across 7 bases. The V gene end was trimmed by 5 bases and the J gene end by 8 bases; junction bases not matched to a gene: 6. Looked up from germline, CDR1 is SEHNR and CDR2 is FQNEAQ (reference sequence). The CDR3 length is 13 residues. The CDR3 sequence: CASSRQGGDTIYF. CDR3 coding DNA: TGTGCCAGCAGCCGACAGGGAGGCGACACCATATATTTT. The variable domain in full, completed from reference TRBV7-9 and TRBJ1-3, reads DTGVSQNPRHKITKRGQNVTFRCDPISEHNRLYWYRQTLGQGPEFLTYFQNEAQLEKSRLLSDRFSAERPKGSFSTLEIQRTEQGDSAMYLCASSRQGGDTIYFGEGSWLTVV.

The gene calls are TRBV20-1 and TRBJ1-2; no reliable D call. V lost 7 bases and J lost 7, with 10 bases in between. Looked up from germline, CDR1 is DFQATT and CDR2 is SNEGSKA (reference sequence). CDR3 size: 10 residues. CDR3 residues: CSVQGGGYTF. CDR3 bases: TGCAGTGTTCAAGGCGGTGGCTACACCTTC.

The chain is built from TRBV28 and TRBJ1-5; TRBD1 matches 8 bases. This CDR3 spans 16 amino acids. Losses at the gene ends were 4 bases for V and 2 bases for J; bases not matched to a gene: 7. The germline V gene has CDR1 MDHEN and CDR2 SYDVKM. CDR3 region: CASSSRQGSGNQPQHF. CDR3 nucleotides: TGTGCCAGCAGTTCCCGACAGGGGAGCGGCAATCAGCCCCAGCATTTT.

The CDR3 DNA follows: TGTGCCAGCAGTTCCCCTCCGGGACAGTCCTACGAGCAGTACTTC. It yields the protein CASSSPPGQSYEQYF. The chain links TRBV28 to TRBJ2-7; 7 bases are shared with TRBD1. J lost 1 base, V lost 4 bases, and 7 bases had no gene match. CDR1 MDHEN and CDR2 SYDVKM come from the germline V gene. This CDR3 has 15 residues.

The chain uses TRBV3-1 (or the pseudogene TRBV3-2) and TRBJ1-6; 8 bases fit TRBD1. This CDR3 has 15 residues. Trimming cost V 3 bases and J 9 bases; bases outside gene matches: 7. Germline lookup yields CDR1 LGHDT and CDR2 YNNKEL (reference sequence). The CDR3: CASSQSGTGASPLHF. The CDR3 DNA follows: TGTGCCAGCAGCCAGTCCGGGACAGGCGCTTCACCCCTCCACTTT.

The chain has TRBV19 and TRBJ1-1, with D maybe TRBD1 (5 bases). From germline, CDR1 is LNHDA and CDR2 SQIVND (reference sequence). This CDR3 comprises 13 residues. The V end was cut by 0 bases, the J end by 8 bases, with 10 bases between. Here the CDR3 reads CASSIDLRQEAFF. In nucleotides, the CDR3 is TGTGCCAGTAGTATAGATCTCCGACAGGAAGCTTTCTTT.

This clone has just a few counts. The CDR3 reads CASGTGVEKLFF. The CDR3 nucleotides read TGTGCCAGCGGGACAGGGGTCGAAAAACTGTTTTTT. The V gene is TRBV2, the J gene TRBJ1-4; TRBD1 matches 10 bases. Per the germline V gene, CDR1 is SNHLY and CDR2 is FYNNEI. V lost 8 bases and J lost 8; bases outside the gene matches: 2. The CDR3 totals 12 residues.

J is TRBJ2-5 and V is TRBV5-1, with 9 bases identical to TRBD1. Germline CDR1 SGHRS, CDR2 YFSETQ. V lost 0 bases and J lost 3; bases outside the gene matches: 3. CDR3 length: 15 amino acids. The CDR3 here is CASSLGTGVEETQYF. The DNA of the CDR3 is TGCGCCAGCAGCTTGGGGACAGGGGTGGAAGAGACCCAGTACTTC.

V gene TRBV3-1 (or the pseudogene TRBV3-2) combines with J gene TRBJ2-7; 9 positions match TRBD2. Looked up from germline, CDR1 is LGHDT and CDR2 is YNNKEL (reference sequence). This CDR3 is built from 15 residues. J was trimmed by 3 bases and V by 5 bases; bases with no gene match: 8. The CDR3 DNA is TGTGCCAGCAGCAGTCCGACTAGCGGAAGCTACGAGCAGTACTTC. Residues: CASSSPTSGSYEQYF.

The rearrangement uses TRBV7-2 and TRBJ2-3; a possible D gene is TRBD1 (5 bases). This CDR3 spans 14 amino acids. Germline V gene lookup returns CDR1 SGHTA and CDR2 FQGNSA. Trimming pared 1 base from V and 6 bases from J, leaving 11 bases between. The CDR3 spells CASSLVQAADTQYF. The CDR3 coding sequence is TGTGCCAGCAGCTTAGTACAGGCAGCCGATACGCAGTATTTT.

The CDR3 region is CASSLGRSTVNRMNTEAFF. In DNA, the CDR3 is TGCGCCAGCAGCTTGGGCAGAAGTACAGTAAACAGAATGAACACTGAAGCTTTCTTT. The chain employs TRBV5-1 and TRBJ1-1; D is uncertain. The CDR3 loop spans 19 amino acids. Between the trimmed V and J ends, which lost 0 bases and 0 bases, there was a span of 21 bases. Germline CDR1 and CDR2: SGHRS and YFSETQ. The complete variable domain, with remaining parts taken from reference TRBV5-1 and TRBJ1-1, reads KAGVTQTPRYLIKTRGQQVTLSCSPISGHRSVSWYQQTPGQGLQFLFEYFSETQRNKGNFPGRFSGRQFSNSRSEMNVSTLELGDSALYLCASSLGRSTVNRMNTEAFFGQGTRLTVV.

CDR3: CASSLGDSGYTF. The CDR3 coding sequence is TGTGCCAGCAGCTTGGGGGACAGCGGCTACACCTTC. The chain has TRBV7-9 and TRBJ1-2, with 7 bases lining up with TRBD1. CDR1 and CDR2 from the germline V gene are SEHNR and FQNEAQ (reference sequence). Trimming removed 3 bases from V and 8 bases from J; junction bases left unmatched: 3. This CDR3 has 12 amino acids.

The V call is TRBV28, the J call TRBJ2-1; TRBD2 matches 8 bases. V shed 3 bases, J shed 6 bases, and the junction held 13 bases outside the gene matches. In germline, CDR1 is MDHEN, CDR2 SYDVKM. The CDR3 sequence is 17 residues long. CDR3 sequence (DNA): TGTGCCAGCAGTTTGGGACTAGGAATTACTCTGGGCAATGAGCAGTTCTTC. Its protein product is CASSLGLGITLGNEQFF.